This is a list of T cell receptor beta chains from one sample in a study of regulatory T cells. Using immunoSEQ multiplex PCR, the repertoire was profiled, and TCRdb retains in-frame clones only, with some absent. The data hold over 9,000 clones, with around 82% observed a single time. The sequenced sample was CD8+ T cells sorted from blood. All receptors derive from a person under 35 with CD3G deficiency. Both conserved end residues are part of each CDR3. A D gene is named only where the DNA matches it firmly. Part of the rows lack a size; the others show once, few, many or a class for expanded clones.

V	J	D	size	CDR3	DNA
TRBV12-5	TRBJ2-7	NA	NA	CASGHGGPGEQYF	TGTGCTAGTGGCCACGGGGGCCCCGGGGAGCAGTACTTC
TRBV7-9	TRBJ2-5	TRBD1	few	CASSPGTGGFETQYF	TGTGCCAGCAGCCCCGGGACAGGGGGCTTTGAGACCCAGTACTTC
TRBV9	TRBJ2-2	TRBD2	NA	CASSPDGTSGNTGELFF	TGTGCCAGCAGCCCTGACGGGACTAGCGGGAACACCGGGGAGCTGTTTTTT
TRBV6-5	TRBJ1-1	TRBD1	NA	CASSYSAGGKAFF	TGTGCCAGCAGTTACTCGGCAGGGGGAAAAGCTTTCTTT
TRBV9	TRBJ2-3	NA	once	CASSVYGRFSDTQYF	TGTGCCAGCAGCGTATACGGCAGGTTCTCGGATACGCAGTATTTT
TRBV4-2	TRBJ1-6	NA	once	CASSQEPSGSNSPLHF	TGTGCCAGCAGCCAAGAACCTTCCGGAAGTAATTCACCCCTCCACTTT
TRBV5-1	TRBJ2-5	NA	NA	CASSLEGQGETQYF	TGCGCCAGCAGCTTAGAGGGTCAAGGGGAGACCCAGTACTTC
TRBV11-2	TRBJ2-7	NA	few	CASSFYSGGAYEQYF	TGTGCCAGCAGCTTTTATTCCGGGGGAGCCTACGAGCAGTACTTC
TRBV5-1	TRBJ2-3	TRBD1	NA	CASSEGGSGTDTQYF	TGCGCCAGCAGCGAAGGGGGCTCTGGCACAGATACGCAGTATTTT
TRBV18	TRBJ2-7	NA	NA	CASSRGTRASYEQYF	TGTGCCAGCTCACGGGGGACTCGGGCCTCCTACGAGCAGTACTTC
TRBV28	TRBJ2-3	TRBD2	NA	CASSPHLAGGTDTQYF	TGTGCCAGCAGTCCACACCTAGCGGGAGGGACAGATACGCAGTATTTT
TRBV7-9	TRBJ2-7	TRBD2	NA	CASSPPLAGPAYEQYF	TGTGCCAGCAGCCCCCCTCTAGCGGGACCCGCCTACGAGCAGTACTTC
TRBV7-6	TRBJ2-5	NA	NA	CASSKRPEGETQYF	TGTGCCAGCAGCAAACGCCCAGAGGGGGAGACCCAGTACTTC
TRBV10-3	TRBJ2-6	NA	NA	CATWGAGPSSGANVLTF	TGTGCCACCTGGGGGGCAGGGCCAAGCTCTGGGGCCAACGTCCTGACTTTC
TRBV7-9	TRBJ2-7	NA	NA	CASSSGTNEQYF	TGTGCCAGCAGCTCGGGGACCAACGAGCAGTACTTC
TRBV11-2	TRBJ2-7	TRBD1	NA	CASSLGTGFAWEQYF	TGTGCCAGCAGCTTAGGGACAGGGTTTGCGTGGGAGCAGTACTTC
TRBV6-1	TRBJ2-1	NA	once	CASSDMGPEQFF	TGTGCCAGCAGTGATATGGGCCCTGAGCAGTTCTTC
TRBV13	TRBJ2-5	TRBD2	NA	CASSLGLAGGAQYF	TGTGCCAGCAGCTTAGGCCTAGCGGGGGGAGCCCAGTACTTC
TRBV7-8	TRBJ1-6	NA	once	CASSLRNPGPRSPLHF	TGTGCCAGCAGCCTGCGAAATCCGGGCCCTAGATCACCCCTCCACTTT
TRBV28	TRBJ2-3	NA	NA	CASSLNGGGTDTQYF	TGTGCCAGCAGTTTAAATGGAGGAGGCACAGATACGCAGTATTTT
TRBV28	TRBJ2-7	TRBD2	NA	CASSMHSGLAGPYEQYF	TGTGCCAGCAGCATGCATTCGGGACTAGCGGGACCCTACGAGCAGTACTTC
TRBV28	TRBJ2-7	NA	NA	CASSLTGEAPSSYEQYF	TGTGCCAGCAGTTTAACCGGAGAAGCCCCCAGCTCCTACGAGCAGTACTTC
TRBV7-9	TRBJ2-7	NA	once	CASSLGSAEQYF	TGTGCCAGCAGCTTGGGTAGCGCCGAGCAGTACTTC
TRBV28	TRBJ1-1	NA	NA	CASSLRTAGGYTEAFF	TGTGCCAGCAGTTTAAGGACAGCCGGGGGCTACACTGAAGCTTTCTTT
TRBV7-9	TRBJ2-3	TRBD2	once	CASSLVAGGADTQYF	TGTGCCAGCAGCTTAGTAGCGGGAGGAGCAGATACGCAGTATTTT
TRBV4-1	TRBJ2-2	TRBD2	NA	CASSQEPGGGRGELFF	TGCGCCAGCAGCCAAGAACCCGGGGGAGGGCGCGGGGAGCTGTTTTTT
TRBV10-2	TRBJ2-1	NA	few	CASSGESGKAEQFF	TGCGCCAGCAGTGGAGAGTCGGGGAAGGCTGAGCAGTTCTTC
TRBV7-9	TRBJ2-1	TRBD2	NA	CASSLGLAGNNEQFF	TGTGCCAGCAGCTTAGGACTAGCGGGGAACAATGAGCAGTTCTTC
TRBV7-8	TRBJ2-7	NA	NA	CASSLAEEKYF	TGTGCCAGCAGCTTAGCGGAGGAAAAGTACTTC
TRBV5-1	TRBJ1-1	NA	medium-sized	CASSLEGNTEAFF	TGCGCCAGCAGCTTGGAGGGGAACACTGAAGCTTTCTTT
TRBV5-5	TRBJ1-2	TRBD1	once	CASSLGPSTGGPNYGYTF	TGTGCCAGCAGCTTGGGCCCCTCGACAGGGGGTCCAAACTATGGCTACACCTTC
TRBV28	TRBJ2-7	NA	NA	CASSLTGNEQYF	TGTGCCAGCAGTTTAACAGGGAACGAGCAGTACTTC
TRBV7-2	TRBJ2-6	NA	NA	CASSGVSRRQSRANVLTF	TGTGCCAGCAGCGGAGTCTCGAGACGACAAAGTCGGGCCAACGTCCTGACTTTC
TRBV6-1	TRBJ2-7	NA	NA	CASSKLPEGTNEQYF	TGTGCCAGCAGTAAACTCCCGGAGGGGACAAACGAGCAGTACTTC
TRBV10-2	TRBJ2-7	TRBD1	NA	CATKQGFEQYF	TGCGCCACCAAACAGGGGTTCGAGCAGTACTTC
TRBV7-2	TRBJ2-7	TRBD2	NA	CASSLSGGGSYEQYF	TGTGCCAGCAGCTTGAGTGGGGGGGGCTCCTACGAGCAGTACTTC
TRBV6-1	TRBJ2-7	NA	NA	CASSEGAYLHHEQYF	TGTGCCAGCAGTGAAGGAGCCTACCTCCACCACGAGCAGTACTTC
TRBV28	TRBJ2-3	NA	once	CASSLDRGDTQYF	TGTGCCAGCAGTTTGGACAGAGGGGATACGCAGTATTTT
TRBV5-1	TRBJ2-6	NA	NA	CASRDSGANVLTF	TGCGCCAGCCGGGATTCTGGGGCCAACGTCCTGACTTTC
TRBV28	TRBJ2-3	NA	NA	CASSLSRGGDTQYF	TGTGCCAGCAGTTTAAGCAGGGGAGGGGATACGCAGTATTTT
TRBV11-2	TRBJ2-3	NA	NA	CASSLGVRGGADTQYF	TGTGCCAGCAGCTTAGGTGTCCGTGGAGGGGCAGATACGCAGTATTTT
TRBV4-1	TRBJ2-1	NA	once	CASSQDLNEQFF	TGCGCCAGCAGCCAAGATCTTAATGAGCAGTTCTTC
TRBV6-1	TRBJ1-1	NA	NA	CATHRRGEAFF	TGTGCCACCCATAGACGGGGTGAAGCTTTCTTT
TRBV28	TRBJ2-7	TRBD2	NA	CASSLAGGSHEQYF	TGTGCCAGCAGTTTGGCGGGAGGTTCACACGAGCAGTACTTC
TRBV29-1	TRBJ1-1	NA	NA	CSVSPGSGGRTEAFF	TGCAGCGTGAGCCCGGGCTCCGGGGGGAGGACTGAAGCTTTCTTT
TRBV28	TRBJ2-7	TRBD1	NA	CASSLTGGEQYF	TGTGCCAGCAGTTTAACAGGGGGCGAGCAGTACTTC
TRBV11-2	TRBJ1-6	TRBD1	NA	CASSLDRVNSPLHF	TGTGCCAGCAGCCTTGACAGGGTTAATTCACCCCTCCACTTT
TRBV10-3	TRBJ2-1	NA	NA	CAISEGRDPYNEQFF	TGTGCCATCAGTGAAGGCAGGGACCCCTACAATGAGCAGTTCTTC
TRBV6-1	TRBJ1-2	TRBD1	NA	CASSEILAGGAYGYTF	TGTGCCAGCAGTGAAATTTTGGCAGGGGGCGCGTATGGCTACACCTTC
TRBV7-8	TRBJ2-5	NA	NA	CASSLDPGPEETQYF	TGTGCCAGCAGCTTAGATCCGGGGCCCGAAGAGACCCAGTACTTC
TRBV5-1	TRBJ2-7	TRBD2	NA	CASSLEASGTYEQYF	TGCGCCAGCAGCTTGGAGGCTAGCGGAACGTACGAGCAGTACTTC
TRBV7-9	TRBJ2-1	NA	NA	CASSLATGNNEQFF	TGTGCCAGCAGCTTAGCAACAGGGAACAATGAGCAGTTCTTC
TRBV7-4	TRBJ2-3	NA	NA	CASSLTWSGPSTDTQYF	TGTGCCAGCAGCTTAACCTGGAGCGGGCCTAGCACAGATACGCAGTATTTT
TRBV6-6	TRBJ2-7	NA	NA	CASSYSKGNEQYF	TGTGCCAGCAGTTACTCGAAGGGGAACGAGCAGTACTTC
TRBV7-9	TRBJ2-1	TRBD2	once	CASSSRTSGGGHEQFF	TGTGCCAGCAGCTCCAGGACTAGCGGAGGGGGGCATGAGCAGTTCTTC
TRBV19	TRBJ2-3	NA	NA	CASSIEAGADTQYF	TGTGCCAGTAGTATCGAGGCAGGGGCAGATACGCAGTATTTT
TRBV10-3	TRBJ2-7	TRBD1	NA	CAISDGQGYEQYF	TGTGCCATCAGTGACGGACAGGGATACGAGCAGTACTTC
TRBV7-2	TRBJ2-3	TRBD2	NA	CASSLGAGGWQNTQYF	TGTGCCAGCAGCTTAGGAGCGGGGGGGTGGCAAAATACGCAGTATTTT